The T cell receptor beta chain under discussion was sequenced for a study of patients and donors after allogeneic stem cell transplantation. TCRdb fed the RT-PCR reads into MiXCR, producing one record per CDR3 protein. Among approximately 200,000 distinct CDR3 sequences listed, 38% were seen once. Unmatched junction bases numbered 5, after V lost 3 bases and J lost 6 bases. This CDR3 is 15 amino acids long. Germline V CDR1 and CDR2: MRHNA, SNTAGT. This chain joins TRBV6-4 and TRBJ2-1, with 10 bases aligning to TRBD2. The sequenced sample consisted of blood, either unsorted or a sorted T cell fraction (not recorded which). This TCR came from a human donor who was either an allogeneic HSCT recipient or a stem cell or donor lymphocyte infusion donor (not recorded which). It is not recorded whose cells these are; they may come from a transplant donor. The CDR3 loop reads CASSESGGASNEQFF. DNA for the CDR3: TGTGCCAGCAGTGAGAGCGGGGGGGCCTCCAATGAGCAGTTCTTC.